This is a list of T cell receptor beta chains from one sample in a study of blood T cells in healthy people across ages. One entry per CDR3 protein results from TCRdb running MiXCR on the 5' RACE reads. The table includes more than 750,000 distinct CDR3 sequences, approximately 32% detected once. The sample was also linked to a second study, of T cells of mothers and their children.

The sequenced sample consisted of blood. The receptor set was obtained from a woman in her thirties or forties in good health. CDR3s include the opening cysteine and the closing phenylalanine or tryptophan. The D gene is left open where the match is weak. Some rows mark clone size as missing; the rest say once, few, many or name a class of expanded clone.

v_gene: TRBV12-3/TRBV12-4; abundance: -; j_gene: TRBJ2-2; d_gene: -; CDR3aa: CASSLGAILTGELFF; CDR3nt: TGTGCCAGCAGTTTAGGGGCTATACTCACCGGGGAGCTGTTTTTT
v_gene: TRBV5-1; abundance: many; j_gene: TRBJ2-1; d_gene: TRBD2; CDR3aa: CASSPTGTSGAIGFF; CDR3nt: TGCGCCAGCAGCCCAACCGGGACTAGCGGGGCGATAGGGTTCTTC
v_gene: TRBV7-2; abundance: -; j_gene: TRBJ2-5; d_gene: TRBD2; CDR3aa: CASSQNPAGGQETQYF; CDR3nt: TGTGCCAGCAGCCAAAACCCAGCGGGGGGGCAAGAGACCCAGTACTTC
v_gene: TRBV20-1; abundance: -; j_gene: TRBJ1-2; d_gene: TRBD1; CDR3aa: CSAPDRAAYGYTF; CDR3nt: TGCAGTGCTCCGGACAGGGCGGCGTATGGCTACACCTTC
v_gene: TRBV5-1; abundance: many; j_gene: TRBJ1-1; d_gene: -; CDR3aa: CASSNGWTVMNTEAFF; CDR3nt: TGCGCCAGCAGCAATGGGTGGACGGTCATGAACACTGAAGCTTTCTTT
v_gene: TRBV29-1; abundance: many; j_gene: TRBJ2-7; d_gene: -; CDR3aa: CSAQGMSSYEQYF; CDR3nt: TGCAGCGCCCAGGGGATGTCTTCCTACGAGCAGTACTTC
v_gene: TRBV5-1; abundance: few; j_gene: TRBJ2-3; d_gene: -; CDR3aa: CASSLAVLRGDTQYF; CDR3nt: TGCGCCAGCAGCTTGGCCGTCCTCCGAGGGGATACGCAGTATTTT
v_gene: TRBV7-9; abundance: -; j_gene: TRBJ2-5; d_gene: -; CDR3aa: CASSSPGRGRETQYF; CDR3nt: TGTGCCAGCAGCTCCCCGGGCAGGGGAAGGGAGACCCAGTACTTC
v_gene: TRBV6-2/TRBV6-3; abundance: -; j_gene: TRBJ1-5; d_gene: -; CDR3aa: CASRADTPSNQPQHF; CDR3nt: TGTGCCAGCAGAGCTGACACTCCTAGCAATCAGCCCCAGCATTTT
v_gene: TRBV16; abundance: -; j_gene: TRBJ1-2; d_gene: -; CDR3aa: CASSQFGQNYGYTF; CDR3nt: TGTGCCAGCAGCCAATTCGGGCAAAACTATGGCTACACCTTC
v_gene: TRBV15; abundance: few; j_gene: TRBJ1-4; d_gene: -; CDR3aa: CATSPKKNRAQNEKLFF; CDR3nt: TGTGCCACCAGCCCGAAAAAGAACAGGGCTCAAAATGAAAAACTGTTTTTT
v_gene: TRBV20-1; abundance: few; j_gene: TRBJ2-3; d_gene: TRBD2; CDR3aa: CSARDRVSGATDTQYF; CDR3nt: TGCAGTGCTAGAGATCGTGTTAGCGGGGCCACAGATACGCAGTATTTT
v_gene: TRBV7-8; abundance: few; j_gene: TRBJ2-1; d_gene: TRBD2; CDR3aa: CASSTRGRSYNEQFF; CDR3nt: TGTGCCAGCAGCACACGCGGGAGGTCGTACAATGAGCAGTTCTTC
v_gene: TRBV24-1; abundance: -; j_gene: TRBJ2-1; d_gene: -; CDR3aa: CATSDFKTYNEQFF; CDR3nt: TGTGCCACCAGTGATTTTAAGACTTACAATGAGCAGTTCTTC
v_gene: TRBV5-6; abundance: few; j_gene: TRBJ1-2; d_gene: -; CDR3aa: CASSPRRHSNYGYTF; CDR3nt: TGTGCCAGCAGCCCCCGCAGACATTCTAACTATGGCTACACCTTC
v_gene: TRBV6-6; abundance: -; j_gene: TRBJ1-2; d_gene: -; CDR3aa: CASSPIGRGEGYGYTF; CDR3nt: TGTGCCAGCAGTCCTATTGGCAGGGGCGAGGGCTATGGCTACACCTTC
v_gene: TRBV6-1; abundance: -; j_gene: TRBJ1-1; d_gene: TRBD1; CDR3aa: CASSEWTGETEAFF; CDR3nt: TGTGCCAGCAGTGAATGGACAGGGGAAACTGAAGCTTTCTTT
v_gene: TRBV2; abundance: few; j_gene: TRBJ2-7; d_gene: -; CDR3aa: CASRPKNREPYEQYF; CDR3nt: TGTGCCAGCAGGCCCAAGAACAGGGAGCCCTACGAGCAGTACTTC
v_gene: TRBV3-1; abundance: -; j_gene: TRBJ2-5; d_gene: TRBD1; CDR3aa: CASSPTGGKEPQYF; CDR3nt: TGTGCCAGCAGCCCGACAGGGGGCAAGGAGCCCCAGTACTTC
v_gene: TRBV5-6; abundance: few; j_gene: TRBJ2-7; d_gene: -; CDR3aa: CASGVGGAYEQYF; CDR3nt: TGTGCCAGCGGCGTCGGGGGAGCCTACGAGCAGTACTTC
v_gene: TRBV4-2; abundance: -; j_gene: TRBJ1-2; d_gene: -; CDR3aa: CASSQDFGGTNGYTF; CDR3nt: TGTGCCAGCAGCCAAGATTTCGGGGGTACTAATGGCTACACCTTC
v_gene: TRBV30; abundance: few; j_gene: TRBJ1-5; d_gene: TRBD1; CDR3aa: CAWSFGQGNQPQHF; CDR3nt: TGTGCCTGGAGTTTCGGACAGGGCAATCAGCCCCAGCATTTT
v_gene: TRBV10-2; abundance: -; j_gene: TRBJ2-5; d_gene: TRBD2; CDR3aa: CASLGGGLPQETQYF; CDR3nt: TGCGCCAGCTTGGGTGGGGGACTACCCCAAGAGACCCAGTACTTC
v_gene: TRBV6-5; abundance: many; j_gene: TRBJ2-7; d_gene: -; CDR3aa: CASSYSSRSTYEQYF; CDR3nt: TGTGCCAGCAGTTACTCGTCTCGCAGTACCTACGAGCAGTACTTC
v_gene: TRBV5-8; abundance: few; j_gene: TRBJ2-1; d_gene: -; CDR3aa: CASSPPSGLGSYNEQFF; CDR3nt: TGTGCCAGCAGCCCCCCCTCCGGACTGGGCTCCTACAATGAGCAGTTCTTC
v_gene: TRBV6-5; abundance: many; j_gene: TRBJ2-1; d_gene: TRBD1; CDR3aa: CASSSGTGMINEQFF; CDR3nt: TGTGCCAGCAGCTCCGGGACAGGGATGATCAATGAGCAGTTCTTC
v_gene: TRBV4-1; abundance: many; j_gene: TRBJ2-7; d_gene: TRBD2; CDR3aa: CASSQGLTSSYEQYF; CDR3nt: TGCGCCAGCAGCCAGGGACTAACTAGCTCCTACGAGCAGTACTTC
v_gene: TRBV9; abundance: -; j_gene: TRBJ2-3; d_gene: TRBD2; CDR3aa: CASSVEARGILDTQYF; CDR3nt: TGTGCCAGCAGCGTAGAGGCGCGGGGGATACTAGATACGCAGTATTTT
v_gene: TRBV27; abundance: -; j_gene: TRBJ2-3; d_gene: TRBD2; CDR3aa: CASSLSGGESKYF; CDR3nt: TGTGCCAGCAGTTTATCGGGAGGGGAGTCAAAGTATTTT
v_gene: TRBV20-1; abundance: -; j_gene: TRBJ1-1; d_gene: TRBD1; CDR3aa: CSARGQSGDTEAFF; CDR3nt: TGCAGTGCTAGGGGACAGTCTGGGGACACTGAAGCTTTCTTT
v_gene: TRBV10-3; abundance: few; j_gene: TRBJ1-2; d_gene: -; CDR3aa: CAISLDGRYGYTF; CDR3nt: TGTGCCATCAGCCTCGACGGCCGCTATGGCTACACCTTC
v_gene: TRBV27; abundance: few; j_gene: TRBJ2-7; d_gene: TRBD1; CDR3aa: CASSLSWDRASSYEQYF; CDR3nt: TGTGCCAGCAGTTTATCTTGGGACAGGGCAAGCTCCTACGAGCAGTACTTC
v_gene: TRBV11-2; abundance: few; j_gene: TRBJ2-5; d_gene: -; CDR3aa: CASSLEGGTYQETQYF; CDR3nt: TGTGCCAGCAGCTTGGAAGGAGGAACGTACCAAGAGACCCAGTACTTC
v_gene: TRBV2; abundance: few; j_gene: TRBJ1-5; d_gene: -; CDR3aa: CASKPSNQPQHF; CDR3nt: TGTGCCAGCAAACCGAGCAATCAGCCCCAGCATTTT
v_gene: TRBV6-1; abundance: few; j_gene: TRBJ2-1; d_gene: -; CDR3aa: CASIYGRGLITDNEQFF; CDR3nt: TGTGCCAGCATCTACGGACGGGGTCTTATCACCGACAATGAGCAGTTCTTC
v_gene: TRBV6-6; abundance: -; j_gene: TRBJ2-7; d_gene: -; CDR3aa: CASSPDIRPYEQYF; CDR3nt: TGTGCCAGCAGTCCGGACATCCGCCCCTACGAGCAGTACTTC
v_gene: TRBV5-1; abundance: -; j_gene: TRBJ2-2; d_gene: -; CDR3aa: CASSLEAVNTGELFF; CDR3nt: TGCGCCAGCAGCTTGGAGGCAGTTAACACCGGGGAGCTGTTTTTT
v_gene: TRBV21-1; abundance: few; j_gene: TRBJ2-5; d_gene: -; CDR3aa: CATTMGQQETQYF; CDR3nt: TGTGCCACCACTATGGGGCAGCAAGAGACCCAGTACTTC
v_gene: TRBV7-2; abundance: -; j_gene: TRBJ2-7; d_gene: TRBD2; CDR3aa: CASSFRGENEQYF; CDR3nt: TGTGCCAGCAGCTTCCGGGGGGAGAATGAGCAGTACTTC
v_gene: TRBV11-2; abundance: -; j_gene: TRBJ1-1; d_gene: -; CDR3aa: CASSPLLENTEAFF; CDR3nt: TGTGCCAGCAGTCCCCTCCTGGAGAACACTGAAGCTTTCTTT
v_gene: TRBV28; abundance: -; j_gene: TRBJ2-6; d_gene: -; CDR3aa: CASRGGRSSGANVLTF; CDR3nt: TGTGCCAGCAGGGGGGGCCGGAGCTCTGGGGCCAACGTCCTGACTTTC
v_gene: TRBV15; abundance: many; j_gene: TRBJ2-7; d_gene: TRBD2; CDR3aa: CATKRDYAYEQYF; CDR3nt: TGTGCCACCAAAAGGGACTACGCATACGAGCAGTACTTC
v_gene: TRBV20-1; abundance: few; j_gene: TRBJ1-2; d_gene: TRBD1; CDR3aa: CSASLGQGRAGGYGYTF; CDR3nt: TGCAGTGCTAGCCTGGGACAGGGGCGCGCGGGTGGCTATGGCTACACCTTC
v_gene: TRBV7-2; abundance: -; j_gene: TRBJ2-7; d_gene: -; CDR3aa: CASSLNPWGVGSYEQYF; CDR3nt: TGTGCCAGCAGCTTAAACCCCTGGGGGGTGGGCTCCTACGAGCAGTACTTC
v_gene: TRBV20-1; abundance: -; j_gene: TRBJ1-1; d_gene: -; CDR3aa: CSARRGRPNTEAFF; CDR3nt: TGCAGTGCTAGGCGAGGAAGGCCGAACACTGAAGCTTTCTTT
v_gene: TRBV7-2; abundance: few; j_gene: TRBJ2-1; d_gene: -; CDR3aa: CASNYRANEQFF; CDR3nt: TGTGCCAGCAACTATCGGGCAAATGAGCAGTTCTTC